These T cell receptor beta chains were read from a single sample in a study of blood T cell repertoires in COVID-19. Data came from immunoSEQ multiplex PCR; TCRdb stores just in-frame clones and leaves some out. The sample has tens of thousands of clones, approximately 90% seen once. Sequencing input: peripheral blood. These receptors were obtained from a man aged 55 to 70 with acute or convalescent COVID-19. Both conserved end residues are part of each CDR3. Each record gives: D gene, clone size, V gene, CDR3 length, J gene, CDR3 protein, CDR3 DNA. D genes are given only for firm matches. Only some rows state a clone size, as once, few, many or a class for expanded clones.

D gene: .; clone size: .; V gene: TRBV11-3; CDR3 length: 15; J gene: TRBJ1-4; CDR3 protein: CASSLDSPTNEKLFF; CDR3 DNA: TGTGCCAGCAGCTTAGATTCCCCGACTAATGAAAAACTGTTTTTT
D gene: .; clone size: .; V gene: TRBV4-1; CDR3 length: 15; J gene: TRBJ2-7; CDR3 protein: CASSQAGRGSSEQYF; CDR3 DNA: TGCGCCAGCAGCCAAGCAGGCAGGGGCTCGAGCGAGCAGTACTTC
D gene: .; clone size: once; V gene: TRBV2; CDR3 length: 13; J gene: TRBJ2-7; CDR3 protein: CASISPPAELGYF; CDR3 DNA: TGTGCCAGCATTAGCCCCCCGGCGGAACTGGGGTACTTC
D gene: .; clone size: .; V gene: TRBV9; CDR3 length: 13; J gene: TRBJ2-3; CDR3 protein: CASSVGVADTQYF; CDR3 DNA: TGTGCCAGCAGCGTAGGAGTTGCAGATACGCAGTATTTT
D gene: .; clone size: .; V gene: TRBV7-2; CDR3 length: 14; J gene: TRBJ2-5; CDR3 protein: CASSLGPVKETQYF; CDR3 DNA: TGTGCCAGCAGCTTGGGCCCGGTGAAGGAGACCCAGTACTTC
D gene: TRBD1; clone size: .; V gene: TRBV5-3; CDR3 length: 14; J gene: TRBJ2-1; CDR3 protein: CARHGTEDDNEQFF; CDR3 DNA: TGTGCCAGACACGGGACAGAAGATGACAATGAGCAGTTCTTC
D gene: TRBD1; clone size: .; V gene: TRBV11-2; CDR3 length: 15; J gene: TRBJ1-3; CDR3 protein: CASSRGGGPGNTIYF; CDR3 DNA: TGTGCCAGCAGTCGAGGGGGCGGCCCTGGAAACACCATATATTTT
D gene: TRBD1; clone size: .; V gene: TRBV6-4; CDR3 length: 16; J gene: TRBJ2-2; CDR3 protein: CASSRSGQGNTGELFF; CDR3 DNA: TGTGCCAGCAGCCGATCGGGACAGGGGAACACCGGGGAGCTGTTTTTT
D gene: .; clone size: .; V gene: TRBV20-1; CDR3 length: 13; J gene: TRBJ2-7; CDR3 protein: CSASALATYEQYF; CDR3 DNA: TGCAGTGCTAGTGCTCTAGCGACGTACGAGCAGTACTTC
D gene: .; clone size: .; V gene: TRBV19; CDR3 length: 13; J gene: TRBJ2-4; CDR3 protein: CATNRGSSGIQYF; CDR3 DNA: TGTGCCACAAATCGAGGCTCCTCAGGGATTCAGTACTTC
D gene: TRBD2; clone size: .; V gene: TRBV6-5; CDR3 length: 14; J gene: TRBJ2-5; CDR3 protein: CASRKAGAGETQYF; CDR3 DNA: TGTGCCAGCAGAAAAGCGGGAGCTGGCGAGACCCAGTACTTC
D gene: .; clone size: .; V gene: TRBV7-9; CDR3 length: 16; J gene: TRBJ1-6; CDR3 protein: CASSLGAGRNNSPLHF; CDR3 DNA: TGTGCCAGCAGCTTAGGAGCCGGCAGGAATAATTCACCCCTCCACTTT
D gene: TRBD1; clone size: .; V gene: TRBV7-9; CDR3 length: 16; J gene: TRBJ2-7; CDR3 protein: CASSSPGQGDVDEQYF; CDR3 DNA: TGTGCCAGCAGCTCACCGGGACAGGGGGACGTCGACGAGCAGTACTTC
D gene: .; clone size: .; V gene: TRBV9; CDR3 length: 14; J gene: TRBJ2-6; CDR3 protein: CASSVGAGANVLTF; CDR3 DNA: TGTGCCAGCAGCGTGGGAGCTGGGGCCAACGTCCTGACTTTC
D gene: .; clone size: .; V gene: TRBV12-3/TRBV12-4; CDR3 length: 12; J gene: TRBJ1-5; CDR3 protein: CASSPAVQPQHF; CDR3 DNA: TGTGCCAGCAGTCCCGCAGTGCAGCCCCAGCATTTT
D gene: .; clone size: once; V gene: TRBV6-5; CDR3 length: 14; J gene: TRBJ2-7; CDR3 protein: CASSTLPGSYEQYF; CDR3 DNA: TGTGCCAGCAGCACCCTCCCGGGATCCTACGAGCAGTACTTC
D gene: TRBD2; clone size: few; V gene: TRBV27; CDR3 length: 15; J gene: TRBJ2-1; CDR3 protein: CASSSGTSGYNEQFF; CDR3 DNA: TGTGCCAGCAGTTCCGGGACTAGCGGATACAATGAGCAGTTCTTC
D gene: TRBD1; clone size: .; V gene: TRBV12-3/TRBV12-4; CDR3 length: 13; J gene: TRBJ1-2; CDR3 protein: CASSQDRGDGYTF; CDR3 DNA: TGTGCCAGCAGTCAGGACAGGGGGGATGGCTACACCTTC
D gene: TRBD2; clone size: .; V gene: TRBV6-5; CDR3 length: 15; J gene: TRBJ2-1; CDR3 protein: CASSELADLYNEQFF; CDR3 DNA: TGTGCCAGCAGCGAGCTAGCGGACCTTTACAATGAGCAGTTCTTC
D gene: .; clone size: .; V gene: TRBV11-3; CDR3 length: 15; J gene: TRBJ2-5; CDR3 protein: CASSLAGREKETQYF; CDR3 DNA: TGTGCCAGCAGCTTAGCAGGCAGGGAAAAAGAGACCCAGTACTTC
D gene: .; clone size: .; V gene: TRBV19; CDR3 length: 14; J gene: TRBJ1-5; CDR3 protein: CASSKDRSNQPQHF; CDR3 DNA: TGTGCCAGTAGTAAGGACAGAAGCAATCAGCCCCAGCATTTT
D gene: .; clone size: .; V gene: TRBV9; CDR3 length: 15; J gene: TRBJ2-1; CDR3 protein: CASTRSGEVGNEQFF; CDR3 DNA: TGTGCCAGCACCCGTAGCGGAGAAGTGGGGAATGAGCAGTTCTTC
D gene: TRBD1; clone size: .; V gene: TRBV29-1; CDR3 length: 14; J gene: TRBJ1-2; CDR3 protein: CSVVQGATGDGYTF; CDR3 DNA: TGCAGCGTTGTGCAGGGGGCTACAGGCGATGGCTACACCTTC
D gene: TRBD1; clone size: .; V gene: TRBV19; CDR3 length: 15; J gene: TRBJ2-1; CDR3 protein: CASSQMGQGSREQFF; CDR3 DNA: TGTGCCAGTAGCCAAATGGGACAGGGGTCGAGGGAGCAGTTCTTC
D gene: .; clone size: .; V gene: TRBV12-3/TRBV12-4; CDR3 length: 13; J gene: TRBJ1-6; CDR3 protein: CASRSSGNSPLHF; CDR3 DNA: TGTGCCAGCCGATCCTCGGGTAATTCACCCCTCCACTTT
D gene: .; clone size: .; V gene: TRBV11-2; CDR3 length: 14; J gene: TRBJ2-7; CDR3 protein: CASNPPGGSYEQYF; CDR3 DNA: TGTGCCAGCAATCCCCCCGGAGGCTCCTACGAGCAGTACTTC
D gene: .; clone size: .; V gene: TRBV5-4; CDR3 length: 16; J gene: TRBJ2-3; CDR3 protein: CASSLGWGRATDTQYF; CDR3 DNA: TGTGCCAGCAGCTTGGGATGGGGGCGGGCCACAGATACGCAGTATTTT
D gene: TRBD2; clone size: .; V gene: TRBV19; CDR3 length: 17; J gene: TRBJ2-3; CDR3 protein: CASSAFTGTSREDTQYF; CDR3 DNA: TGTGCCAGTAGTGCGTTCACCGGGACTAGCCGGGAGGATACGCAGTATTTT
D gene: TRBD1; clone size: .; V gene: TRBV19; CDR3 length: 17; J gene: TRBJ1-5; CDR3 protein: CASMGLQGAQGNQPQHF; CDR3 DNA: TGTGCCAGTATGGGGCTACAGGGGGCGCAAGGCAATCAGCCCCAGCATTTT
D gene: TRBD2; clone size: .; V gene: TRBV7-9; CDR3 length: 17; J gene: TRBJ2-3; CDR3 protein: CASSRTLAGDNSDTQYF; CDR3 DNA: TGTGCCAGCAGCCGAACACTAGCGGGAGACAACTCAGATACGCAGTATTTT
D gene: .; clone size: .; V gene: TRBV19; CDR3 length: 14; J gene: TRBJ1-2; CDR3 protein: CASIGLEGAHGYTF; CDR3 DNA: TGTGCCAGTATAGGCTTAGAAGGGGCCCACGGCTACACCTTC
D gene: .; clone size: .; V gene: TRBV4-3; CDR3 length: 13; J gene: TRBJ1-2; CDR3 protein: CASRAPGDYGYTF; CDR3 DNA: TGCGCCAGCAGAGCCCCGGGGGACTATGGCTACACCTTC
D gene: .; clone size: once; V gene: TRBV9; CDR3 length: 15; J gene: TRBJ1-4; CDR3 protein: CASSVSGQGTEKLFF; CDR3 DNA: TGTGCCAGCAGCGTATCGGGGCAGGGGACGGAAAAACTGTTTTTT
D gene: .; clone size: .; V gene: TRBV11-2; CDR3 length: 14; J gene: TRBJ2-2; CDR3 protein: CASSLDKGTGELFF; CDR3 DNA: TGTGCCAGCAGCTTAGATAAGGGGACAGGGGAGCTGTTTTTT
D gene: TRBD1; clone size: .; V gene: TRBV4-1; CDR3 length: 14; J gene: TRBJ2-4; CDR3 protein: CASSRDSPRDIQYF; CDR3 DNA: TGCGCCAGCAGTCGGGACAGCCCAAGGGACATTCAGTACTTC
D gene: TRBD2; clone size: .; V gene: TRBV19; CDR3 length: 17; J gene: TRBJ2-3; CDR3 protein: CASSIAPWAGEADTQYF; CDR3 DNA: TGTGCCAGTAGTATTGCCCCCTGGGCGGGAGAGGCAGATACGCAGTATTTT
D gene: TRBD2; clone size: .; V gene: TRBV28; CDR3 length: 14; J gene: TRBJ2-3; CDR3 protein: CASRLAGDPDTQYF; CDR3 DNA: TGTGCCAGCAGGCTAGCGGGAGATCCAGATACGCAGTATTTT
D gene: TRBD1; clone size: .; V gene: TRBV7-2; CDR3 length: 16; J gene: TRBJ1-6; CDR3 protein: CASSSGGPSYNSPLHF; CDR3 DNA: TGTGCCAGCAGTTCAGGGGGTCCCTCCTATAATTCACCCCTCCACTTT
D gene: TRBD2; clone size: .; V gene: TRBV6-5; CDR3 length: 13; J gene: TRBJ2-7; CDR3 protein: CASLASGSTEQYF; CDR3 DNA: TGTGCCAGCCTGGCGAGCGGGAGTACGGAGCAGTACTTC
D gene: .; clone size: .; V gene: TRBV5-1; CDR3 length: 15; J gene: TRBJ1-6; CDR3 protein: CASTPSPAYNSPLHF; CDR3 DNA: TGCGCCAGCACACCTTCTCCAGCCTATAATTCACCCCTCCACTTT
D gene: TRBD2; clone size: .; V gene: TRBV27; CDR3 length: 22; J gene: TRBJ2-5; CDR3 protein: CASSLIPERRGEASGRRVTQYF; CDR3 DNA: TGTGCCAGCAGTTTAATCCCTGAGCGAAGGGGAGAGGCTAGCGGGAGGAGGGTGACCCAGTACTTC
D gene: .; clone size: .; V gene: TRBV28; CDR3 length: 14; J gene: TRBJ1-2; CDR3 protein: CASRPPGTNYGYTF; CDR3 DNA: TGTGCCAGCAGACCGCCCGGGACAAACTATGGCTACACCTTC
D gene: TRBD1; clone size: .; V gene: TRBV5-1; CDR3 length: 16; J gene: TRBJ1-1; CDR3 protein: CASSLQGVSMNTEAFF; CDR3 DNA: TGCGCCAGCAGCTTGCAGGGGGTTTCTATGAACACTGAAGCTTTCTTT
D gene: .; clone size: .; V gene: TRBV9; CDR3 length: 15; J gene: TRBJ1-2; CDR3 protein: CASSVDGRANYGYTF; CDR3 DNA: TGTGCCAGCAGCGTAGATGGCAGGGCGAACTATGGCTACACCTTC
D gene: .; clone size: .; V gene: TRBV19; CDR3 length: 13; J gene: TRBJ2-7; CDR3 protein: CASSIGRQYEQYF; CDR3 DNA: TGTGCCAGTAGTATAGGGAGACAGTACGAGCAGTACTTC
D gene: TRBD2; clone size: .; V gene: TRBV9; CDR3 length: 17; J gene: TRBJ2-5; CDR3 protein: CASSAFGGSIRQETQYF; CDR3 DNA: TGTGCCAGCAGCGCTTTTGGCGGGAGTATCCGCCAAGAGACCCAGTACTTC
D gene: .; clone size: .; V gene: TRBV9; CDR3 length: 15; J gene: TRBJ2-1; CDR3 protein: CASSPQSGVAGEQFF; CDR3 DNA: TGTGCCAGCAGCCCACAGTCGGGAGTAGCAGGTGAGCAGTTCTTC
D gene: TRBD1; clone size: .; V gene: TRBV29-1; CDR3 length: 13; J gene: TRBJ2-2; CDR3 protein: CSVEGTGTGELFF; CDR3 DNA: TGCAGCGTTGAAGGGACAGGCACCGGGGAGCTGTTTTTT
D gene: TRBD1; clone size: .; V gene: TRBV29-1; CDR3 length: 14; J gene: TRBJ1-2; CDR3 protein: CSVDDRGGNYGYTF; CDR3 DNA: TGCAGCGTTGACGACAGGGGGGGGAACTATGGCTACACCTTC
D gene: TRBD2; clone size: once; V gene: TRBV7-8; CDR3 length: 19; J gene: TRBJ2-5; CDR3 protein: CASRLTWGTSGSGRETQYF; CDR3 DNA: TGTGCCAGCAGACTAACCTGGGGGACTAGCGGGAGCGGGCGGGAGACCCAGTACTTC
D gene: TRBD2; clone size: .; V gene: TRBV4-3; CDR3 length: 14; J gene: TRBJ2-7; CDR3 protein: CASSRLAGAYEQYF; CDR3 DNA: TGCGCCAGCAGCCGGCTAGCGGGAGCCTACGAGCAGTACTTC
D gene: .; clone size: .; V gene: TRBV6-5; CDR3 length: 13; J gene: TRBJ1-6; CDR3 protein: CASTQGGGSPLHF; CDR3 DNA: TGTGCCAGCACCCAAGGGGGGGGGTCACCCCTCCACTTT
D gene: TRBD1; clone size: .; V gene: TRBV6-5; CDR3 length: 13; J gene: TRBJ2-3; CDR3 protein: CASRLTGADTQYF; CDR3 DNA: TGTGCCAGCAGGCTAACAGGGGCAGATACGCAGTATTTT
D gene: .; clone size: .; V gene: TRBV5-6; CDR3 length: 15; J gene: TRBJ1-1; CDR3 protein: CASSRIQGPNTEAFF; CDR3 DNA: TGTGCCAGCAGCAGGATACAGGGCCCGAACACTGAAGCTTTCTTT
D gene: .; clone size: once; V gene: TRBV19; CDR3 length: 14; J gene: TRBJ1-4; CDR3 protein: CASSIYLSEEKLFF; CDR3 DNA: TGTGCCAGTAGCATCTATCTGTCTGAGGAAAAACTGTTTTTT
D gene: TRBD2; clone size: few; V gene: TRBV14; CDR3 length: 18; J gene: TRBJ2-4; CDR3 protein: CASSQGGSGSRGKNIQYF; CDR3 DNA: TGTGCCAGCAGCCAAGGTGGTAGCGGGAGTAGGGGCAAAAACATTCAGTACTTC
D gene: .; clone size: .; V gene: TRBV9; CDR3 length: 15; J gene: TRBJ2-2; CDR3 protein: CASSVGPLNTGELFF; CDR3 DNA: TGTGCCAGCAGCGTAGGTCCCCTGAACACCGGGGAGCTGTTTTTT
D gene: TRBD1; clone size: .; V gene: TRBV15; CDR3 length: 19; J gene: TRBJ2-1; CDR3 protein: CATSNRTGGRPSNYNEQFF; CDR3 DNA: TGTGCCACCAGCAACAGGACAGGGGGCCGACCGAGTAATTACAATGAGCAGTTCTTC